This is a list of T cell receptor beta chains from one sample in a study of read filtering for tumor transcriptome and immune sequencing. Each CDR3 protein is one row after TCRdb ran MiXCR on the reads. The sample carries 100,000 to 150,000 distinct CDR3 sequences, approximately 13% recorded once. The material sequenced was a population of CD138-negative cells sorted from bone marrow. Receptor source: a donor aged 40 or over with multiple myeloma. CDR3s include the opening cysteine and the closing phenylalanine or tryptophan. Each record gives: J gene, V gene, CDR3 protein.

J gene: TRBJ2-7
V gene: TRBV9
CDR3 protein: CASSPRDTWTSEQYF

J gene: TRBJ2-6
V gene: TRBV19
CDR3 protein: CASSTGTGVAGANVLTF

J gene: TRBJ1-5
V gene: TRBV10-3
CDR3 protein: CATSKGDSSNQPQHF

J gene: TRBJ1-2
V gene: TRBV7-9
CDR3 protein: CASSLFPGQIYGYTF

J gene: TRBJ2-4
V gene: TRBV20-1
CDR3 protein: CSARGDTGKNIQYF

J gene: TRBJ2-7
V gene: TRBV20-1
CDR3 protein: CSASVLARSYEQYF

J gene: TRBJ2-3
V gene: TRBV11-2
CDR3 protein: CASSPLTSGTSTDTQYF

J gene: TRBJ2-1
V gene: TRBV2
CDR3 protein: CASSSGFERTGGVF

J gene: TRBJ2-5
V gene: TRBV7-9
CDR3 protein: CASSPEGTQETQYF

J gene: TRBJ2-7
V gene: TRBV21-1
CDR3 protein: CASSKTCGLAEEGTLYEQYF

J gene: TRBJ1-2
V gene: TRBV6-2/TRBV6-3
CDR3 protein: CASSPPGRGRGYTF

J gene: TRBJ2-3
V gene: TRBV5-5
CDR3 protein: CASSLRLAGSNTDTQYF

J gene: TRBJ1-2
V gene: TRBV20-1
CDR3 protein: CSASSVTNYGYTF

J gene: TRBJ2-7
V gene: TRBV29-1
CDR3 protein: CSVVVEGGLRGEQYF

J gene: TRBJ2-3
V gene: TRBV2
CDR3 protein: CASIGLARHTDTQYF

J gene: TRBJ2-5
V gene: TRBV12-3/TRBV12-4
CDR3 protein: CASSSPSGRALQRGTQYF

J gene: TRBJ2-1
V gene: TRBV20-1
CDR3 protein: CSASIAGGLWDEQFF

J gene: TRBJ2-1
V gene: TRBV15
CDR3 protein: CATRPSGRPNEQFF

J gene: TRBJ1-1
V gene: TRBV7-6
CDR3 protein: CASSLATGLNTEAFF

J gene: TRBJ2-5
V gene: TRBV20-1
CDR3 protein: CSATGGAGQETQYF

J gene: TRBJ1-3
V gene: TRBV7-9
CDR3 protein: CASSLDSSGDTIYF

J gene: TRBJ2-5
V gene: TRBV29-1
CDR3 protein: CSVEPPRTETQYF

J gene: TRBJ2-2
V gene: TRBV4-1
CDR3 protein: CASSQGRGTNTGELFF

J gene: TRBJ1-6
V gene: TRBV9
CDR3 protein: CASSVSGSPLHF

J gene: TRBJ2-5
V gene: TRBV29-1
CDR3 protein: CSEQTGKETQYF

J gene: TRBJ1-1
V gene: TRBV29-1
CDR3 protein: CSVGQDTEAFF

J gene: TRBJ1-2
V gene: TRBV2
CDR3 protein: CASSEGTGSYGYTF

J gene: TRBJ2-3
V gene: TRBV30
CDR3 protein: CAWSISGSRGDTQYF

J gene: TRBJ1-3
V gene: TRBV6-5
CDR3 protein: CASRRGLVSGNTIYF

J gene: TRBJ2-7
V gene: TRBV12-3/TRBV12-4
CDR3 protein: CASSLTPEETSRQYF

J gene: TRBJ2-1
V gene: TRBV12-3/TRBV12-4
CDR3 protein: CASSIGQKRFF

J gene: TRBJ2-1
V gene: TRBV20-1
CDR3 protein: CSAKKGQDEQFF

J gene: TRBJ1-1
V gene: TRBV24-1
CDR3 protein: CATSSGGLNTEAFF

J gene: TRBJ2-3
V gene: TRBV27
CDR3 protein: CASSFGGTDTQYF

J gene: TRBJ2-7
V gene: TRBV7-8
CDR3 protein: CASSLSAGHLSYEQYF

J gene: TRBJ1-1
V gene: TRBV20-1
CDR3 protein: CSATGGGLNTEAFF

J gene: TRBJ1-3
V gene: TRBV29-1
CDR3 protein: CSTRDASSGNTIYF

J gene: TRBJ2-2
V gene: TRBV6-1
CDR3 protein: CASSPPMWREGGELFF

J gene: TRBJ2-3
V gene: TRBV11-2
CDR3 protein: CASSSGPGQGSTDTQYF

J gene: TRBJ1-1
V gene: TRBV29-1
CDR3 protein: CSVPPPASERAANTEAFF

J gene: TRBJ2-3
V gene: TRBV7-3
CDR3 protein: CASSATSGRADTQYF

J gene: TRBJ2-7
V gene: TRBV11-3
CDR3 protein: CASSLRGLSSYEQYF

J gene: TRBJ2-7
V gene: TRBV30
CDR3 protein: CAWSVGPSSYEQYF

J gene: TRBJ2-5
V gene: TRBV24-1
CDR3 protein: CATSDSAETQYF

J gene: TRBJ2-4
V gene: TRBV7-2
CDR3 protein: CASSLEGRRDF

J gene: TRBJ1-1
V gene: TRBV29-1
CDR3 protein: CSVHMGQLINTEAFF

J gene: TRBJ1-1
V gene: TRBV7-8
CDR3 protein: CASSLAGTNTEAFF

J gene: TRBJ1-1
V gene: TRBV12-3/TRBV12-4
CDR3 protein: CAGSFPGAMAFF

J gene: TRBJ2-7
V gene: TRBV11-3
CDR3 protein: CASSLSGTPFDEQYF

J gene: TRBJ1-5
V gene: TRBV6-6
CDR3 protein: CASSPAAMANNQPQHF

J gene: TRBJ2-1
V gene: TRBV20-1
CDR3 protein: CSARLAGGEQFF

J gene: TRBJ2-6
V gene: TRBV11-2
CDR3 protein: CASSFGKRNVLTF

J gene: TRBJ2-7
V gene: TRBV20-1
CDR3 protein: CSARDRGENYEQYF

J gene: TRBJ1-2
V gene: TRBV5-5
CDR3 protein: CASNREDRRNGYTF

J gene: TRBJ2-1
V gene: TRBV6-2/TRBV6-3
CDR3 protein: CASSFSGRMNNEQFF